Listed below are T cell receptor beta chains from one sample, sequenced in a study of blood T cell repertoires in COVID-19. Sequencing was performed with immunoSEQ multiplex PCR; in TCRdb, only in-frame clones are kept and a portion is missing. In the table there are 170,000 or so clones, roughly 83% of which are singletons. The specimen sequenced was peripheral blood. These receptors came from a woman aged 40 to 55 with COVID-19, enrolled during active disease. The CDR3 runs from the conserved cysteine through the conserved F or W. The D gene is left open where the match is weak. Clone size appears in some rows only: once, few, many, or a class for an expanded clone.

d_call	v_call	cdr3_length	j_call	clone_size	cdr3_aa	cdr3_nt
TRBD1	TRBV29-1	12	TRBJ2-7	.	CSTRDSSYEQYF	TGCAGCACCCGGGACAGCTCCTACGAGCAGTACTTC
TRBD2	TRBV9	17	TRBJ2-5	.	CASSVATSGGFQETQYF	TGTGCCAGCAGCGTAGCTACTTCGGGAGGGTTCCAAGAGACCCAGTACTTC
.	TRBV6-5	15	TRBJ2-2	.	CASRQDRTNTGELFF	TGTGCCAGCAGGCAAGACAGAACGAACACCGGGGAGCTGTTTTTT
.	TRBV27	15	TRBJ1-6	few	CASSLPSSYNSPLHF	TGTGCCAGCAGTTTGCCGAGCTCCTATAATTCACCCCTCCACTTT
TRBD2	TRBV7-3	16	TRBJ2-1	.	CASSLSKREGLAEQFF	TGTGCCAGCAGCTTATCAAAGCGGGAGGGCCTAGCAGAGCAGTTCTTC
.	TRBV6-5	14	TRBJ1-2	.	CASSPSGTLYGYTF	TGTGCCAGCAGTCCCAGCGGGACACTCTATGGCTACACCTTC
TRBD1	TRBV12-5	16	TRBJ1-4	.	CASGLPRDSFNEKLFF	TGTGCTAGTGGTTTGCCCCGGGACAGCTTTAATGAAAAACTGTTTTTT
.	TRBV24-1	12	TRBJ2-7	.	CATSAGYEEQYF	TGTGCCACCAGTGCAGGGTACGAAGAGCAGTACTTC
.	TRBV27	13	TRBJ2-7	.	CATRRAIPYEQYF	TGTGCCACCCGCCGAGCGATCCCCTACGAGCAGTACTTC
.	TRBV7-9	15	TRBJ2-1	.	CASSLGAVPYNEQFF	TGTGCCAGCAGCTTAGGGGCAGTTCCCTACAATGAGCAGTTCTTC
TRBD1	TRBV27	13	TRBJ1-1	.	CASRGTGKAEAFF	TGTGCCAGCAGGGGGACAGGGAAGGCTGAAGCTTTCTTT
.	TRBV5-1	11	TRBJ2-1	.	CASSLHNEQFF	TGCGCCAGCAGCCTACACAATGAGCAGTTCTTC
TRBD2	TRBV6-6	18	TRBJ2-7	.	CASSLGLAGGPFSYEQYF	TGTGCCAGCAGTCTCGGACTAGCGGGGGGGCCTTTTTCCTACGAGCAGTACTTC
.	TRBV6-5	13	TRBJ2-7	.	CASLPSLGVEQYF	TGTGCCAGCCTCCCTTCCCTAGGGGTGGAGCAGTACTTC
.	TRBV19	13	TRBJ1-1	.	CASMRTVNTEAFF	TGTGCCAGTATGAGGACAGTGAACACTGAAGCTTTCTTT
TRBD2	TRBV5-6	15	TRBJ2-3	once	CASSTPGLGTDTQYF	TGTGCCAGCAGTACTCCGGGACTAGGCACAGATACGCAGTATTTT
.	TRBV21-1	14	TRBJ2-5	.	CASSLRTGEETQYF	TGTGCCAGCAGCCTACGGACAGGGGAGGAGACCCAGTACTTC
.	TRBV6-5	15	TRBJ1-5	.	CASSYEGGVAQPQHF	TGTGCCAGCAGTTACGAGGGGGGGGTAGCTCAGCCCCAGCATTTT
.	TRBV19	17	TRBJ2-6	.	CASSIVLRGPGANVLTF	TGTGCCAGTAGTATAGTACTAAGGGGTCCTGGGGCCAACGTCCTGACTTTC
.	TRBV6-5	13	TRBJ2-4	once	CASRGSAKNIQYF	TGTGCCAGCCGCGGGTCAGCCAAAAACATTCAGTACTTC
TRBD2	TRBV5-4	16	TRBJ2-1	.	CASSPTGTRSYNEQFF	TGTGCCAGCAGCCCCACGGGGACTAGGTCTTACAATGAGCAGTTCTTC
.	TRBV28	12	TRBJ1-4	.	CASSLLHEKLFF	TGTGCCAGCAGTTTACTCCATGAAAAACTGTTTTTT
.	TRBV12-5	14	TRBJ1-2	.	CASGLGDRREGYTF	TGTGCTAGTGGTTTGGGTGACAGGAGAGAGGGCTACACCTTC
.	TRBV13	16	TRBJ1-2	once	CASSLRQVLSNYGYTF	TGTGCCAGCAGCTTACGACAGGTGCTCTCTAACTATGGCTACACCTTC
.	TRBV6-5	15	TRBJ2-3	.	CASIKTGVGTDTQYF	TGTGCCAGCATTAAAACAGGCGTAGGGACAGATACGCAGTATTTT
.	TRBV28	14	TRBJ2-7	.	CASSSPTGYYEQYF	TGTGCCAGCAGTTCCCCGACAGGCTACTACGAGCAGTACTTC
.	TRBV27	14	TRBJ2-1	.	CASSGGLTYNEQFF	TGTGCCAGCAGTGGGGGCCTCACCTACAATGAGCAGTTCTTC
.	TRBV7-7	14	TRBJ2-5	.	CASSNGNPVETQYF	TGTGCCAGCAGCAACGGGAATCCCGTGGAGACCCAGTACTTC
TRBD1	TRBV4-2	17	TRBJ1-2	.	CASSQAFRGQRNYGYTF	TGTGCCAGCAGCCAAGCGTTCAGGGGGCAAAGGAACTATGGCTACACCTTC
.	TRBV28	13	TRBJ1-1	.	CASSLFRFTEAFF	TGTGCCAGCAGTCTCTTCAGGTTCACTGAAGCTTTCTTT
.	TRBV5-4	13	TRBJ2-7	once	CASSLGYPGEQYF	TGTGCCAGCAGCTTGGGATATCCGGGGGAGCAGTACTTC
.	TRBV5-4	15	TRBJ1-2	.	CASSLEGLGVNGYTF	TGTGCCAGCAGCTTGGAGGGGCTAGGGGTTAATGGCTACACCTTC
.	TRBV7-3	13	TRBJ1-1	.	CASSLHSGTEAFF	TGTGCCAGCAGCTTACATTCGGGCACTGAAGCTTTCTTT